Described below is a single T cell receptor beta chain sequence and its context. Antigen specificity is unknown. In germline, CDR1 is MDHEN, CDR2 SYDVKM. V lost 3 bases to trimming and J lost 8 bases, with 16 bases between them. The CDR3 totals 14 residues. The data were obtained in a study of CD4+ T cells in melanoma. Findings and caveats of the study: In melanoma, neoantigen-specific CD4+ T cells reportedly differed in differentiation state. CD8+ T cell, macrophage and B cell function reportedly correlated with neoantigen-specific CD4+ T cells.

TCRdb's table, derived via immunoSEQ multiplex PCR, lists solely in-frame clones and lacks some. The sample records 52,000 or so clones, about 70% being singletons. The sequenced sample consisted of tumor tissue. The chain joins TRBV28 to TRBJ1-2; D gene uncertain. The receptor comes from a human donor with melanoma. CDR3 amino acids: CASSLVKAPEGYTF. CDR3 DNA: TGTGCCAGCAGTTTGGTAAAGGCCCCTGAGGGCTACACCTTC.